This TCR beta chain came from a study of T cells expressing NK-cell markers. Broader study findings: Several donors' CD3+CD56-NKG2C+ cells were dominated by the same clonotypes. Dominant NKG2C+ clonotype frequencies of roughly 1.0-8% of CD8+ T cells were measured in over 5 donors.

As concerns this clonotype: Its target is not known.

From the 5' RACE reads, TCRdb lists one entry per CDR3 protein and no DNA. This listing includes around 260,000 distinct CDR3 sequences. Germline CDR1 and CDR2: SGHTA and FQGNSA. This CDR3 has 15 residues. The chain carries TRBV7-2 and TRBJ2-2; there is no DNA to check the TCRdb D call of TRBD1. The clonotype comes from a woman between 18 and 70 years old in good health. The sequencing sample was made of blood T cells: a sorted CD56 or NKG2C T cell subset, CD4+ or CD8+ T cells, or bulk PBMC T cells (not recorded which). The CDR3 protein is CASSLAIAGSGELFF.